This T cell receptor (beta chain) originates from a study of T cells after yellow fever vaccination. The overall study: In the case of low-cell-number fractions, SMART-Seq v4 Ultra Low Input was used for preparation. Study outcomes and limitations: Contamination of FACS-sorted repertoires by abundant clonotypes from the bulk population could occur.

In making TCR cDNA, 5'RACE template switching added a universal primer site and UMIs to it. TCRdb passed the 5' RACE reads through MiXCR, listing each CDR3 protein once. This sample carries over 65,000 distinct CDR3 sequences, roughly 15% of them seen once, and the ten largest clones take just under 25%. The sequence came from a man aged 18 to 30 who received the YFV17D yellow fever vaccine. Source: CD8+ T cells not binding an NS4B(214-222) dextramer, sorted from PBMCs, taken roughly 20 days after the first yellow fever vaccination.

CDR3 coding DNA: TGTGCCAGCACCGAACTTGGACAGGGCGTAGATACGCAGTATTTT. This gives the protein CASTELGQGVDTQYF. This sequence joins TRBV2 and TRBJ2-3; the match to TRBD1 covers 8 bases. The CDR3 extends over 15 amino acids. With 7 bases clipped from V and 5 bases from J, the junction kept 11 bases outside the gene matches. CDR1 is SNHLY and CDR2 is FYNNEI in the germline V gene.